A selection of T cell receptor beta chains follows, all from one sample in a study of beta chain features in type 1 diabetes. Method: immunoSEQ multiplex PCR; TCRdb's copy keeps in-frame clones and lacks some. The repertoire includes tens of thousands of clones, roughly a third of them detected once, and around 0.5% sits in the top ten. Input material: stem cell memory CD4+ T cells from blood. Receptors originate from a young woman in good health. CDR3s include the opening cysteine and the closing phenylalanine or tryptophan. D genes are given only for firm matches. Rows give clone size only sometimes, using once, few, many, or a class for an expanded clone.

>few|14|-|TRBV30|TRBJ2-5
CAWSAKGGKETQYF
TGTGCCTGGAGCGCCAAGGGGGGGAAAGAGACCCAGTACTTC
>-|20|-|TRBV4-1|TRBJ2-1
CASSQVASKQGIPPYNEQFF
TGCGCCAGCAGCCAAGTGGCCTCTAAACAGGGAATTCCCCCTTACAATGAGCAGTTCTTC
>-|14|TRBD1|TRBV2|TRBJ2-7
CASSPGTARHEQYF
TGTGCCAGCAGTCCCGGGACAGCCCGCCACGAGCAGTACTTC
>-|14|-|TRBV6-1|TRBJ2-2
CASSARPDTGELFF
TGTGCCAGCAGTGCCAGGCCCGACACCGGGGAGCTGTTTTTT
>-|15|TRBD1|TRBV7-2|TRBJ2-1
CASSVGQGGYNEQFF
TGTGCCAGCAGCGTGGGACAGGGGGGCTACAATGAGCAGTTCTTC
>-|13|-|TRBV5-6|TRBJ1-2
CASSWNPGGGYTF
TGTGCCAGCAGCTGGAACCCGGGGGGTGGCTACACCTTC
>-|13|-|TRBV21-1|TRBJ2-7
CASSKDRSVEQYF
TGTGCCAGCAGCAAAGATCGATCGGTCGAGCAGTACTTC
>-|14|TRBD2|TRBV27|TRBJ2-1
CASKPRTSRDEQFF
TGTGCCAGCAAACCCCGGACTAGCAGGGATGAGCAGTTCTTC
>-|15|-|TRBV28|TRBJ2-2
CASSTQSWAAGELFF
TGTGCCAGCAGTACTCAGTCCTGGGCTGCCGGGGAGCTGTTTTTT
>-|15|-|TRBV9|TRBJ1-5
CASSVNRGSNQPQHF
TGTGCCAGCAGCGTAAATAGGGGGAGCAATCAGCCCCAGCATTTT
>few|15|TRBD2|TRBV5-1|TRBJ2-7
CASSLPSGTSYEQYF
TGCGCCAGCAGCTTGCCTAGCGGGACCTCCTACGAGCAGTACTTC
>-|16|TRBD1|TRBV18|TRBJ2-3
CASSPQGTASTDTQYF
TGTGCCAGCTCACCACAAGGGACAGCTAGCACAGATACGCAGTATTTT
>-|18|TRBD1|TRBV5-1|TRBJ1-2
CASSPEVAGGIPNYGYTF
TGCGCCAGCAGCCCGGAGGTGGCAGGGGGAATCCCTAACTATGGCTACACCTTC
>-|13|-|TRBV7-9|TRBJ1-4
CASHAFTNEKLFF
TGTGCCAGCCACGCGTTTACCAATGAAAAACTGTTTTTT
>few|15|TRBD1|TRBV11-2|TRBJ2-7
CASSLDGTVTYEQYF
TGTGCCAGCAGCTTAGACGGGACAGTAACCTACGAGCAGTACTTC
>few|18|-|TRBV7-6|TRBJ2-5
CASSLVFLGTPEPGTQYF
TGTGCCAGCAGCTTAGTTTTCCTCGGGACTCCCGAGCCGGGGACCCAGTACTTC
>few|16|TRBD2|TRBV5-1|TRBJ2-2
CASSSSGASNTGELFF
TGCGCCAGCAGCTCTAGCGGGGCCTCGAACACCGGGGAGCTGTTTTTT
>few|15|TRBD1|TRBV19|TRBJ1-5
CASSIGQGSNQPQHF
TGTGCCAGTAGTATCGGACAGGGCAGCAATCAGCCCCAGCATTTT
>few|9|-|TRBV16|TRBJ1-2
CASSQSTRF
TGTGCCAGCAGCCAATCCACACGCTTC
>few|15|TRBD2|TRBV11-2|TRBJ2-3
CASSTSGGSTDTQYF
TGTGCCAGCAGCACTAGCGGGGGCAGCACAGATACGCAGTATTTT
>few|12|TRBD1|TRBV10-2|TRBJ1-5
CASSEQGEPQHF
TGCGCCAGCAGTGAGCAGGGGGAGCCCCAGCATTTT
>few|14|TRBD2|TRBV4-1|TRBJ2-7
CASSLGGRKYEQYF
TGCGCCAGCAGCTTGGGGGGGAGGAAGTACGAGCAGTACTTC
>-|13|-|TRBV2|TRBJ2-5
CASRSGRDGTQYF
TGTGCCAGCAGAAGCGGGCGGGACGGGACCCAGTACTTC
>-|16|-|TRBV5-5|TRBJ1-4
CASSLVRQGGSEKLFF
TGTGCCAGCAGCTTGGTCCGGCAGGGAGGGAGTGAAAAACTGTTTTTT
>-|16|TRBD2|TRBV2|TRBJ2-1
CASRGTSGGPYNEQFF
TGTGCCAGCAGGGGGACTAGCGGGGGACCCTACAATGAGCAGTTCTTC
>few|14|TRBD1|TRBV30|TRBJ1-5
CAWTRTGDNQPQHF
TGTGCCTGGACAAGGACAGGGGACAATCAGCCCCAGCATTTT
>-|18|TRBD2|TRBV6-1|TRBJ2-2
CASSEAGSGALNTGELFF
TGTGCCAGCAGTGAAGCAGGAAGCGGGGCCTTGAACACCGGGGAGCTGTTTTTT
>-|12|TRBD1|TRBV30|TRBJ1-1
CACDRVRTEAFF
TGTGCCTGTGACAGGGTGAGGACTGAAGCTTTCTTT
>few|16|-|TRBV23-1|TRBJ1-3
CASSQPGFSSGNTIYF
TGCGCCAGCAGTCAACCGGGGTTCTCCTCTGGAAACACCATATATTTT
>-|16|-|TRBV4-2|TRBJ1-4
CASSLWYDRVNEKLFF
TGTGCCAGCAGCCTCTGGTACGATCGGGTTAATGAAAAACTGTTTTTT
>-|14|-|TRBV18|TRBJ1-1
CASSPPGRDTEAFF
TGTGCCAGCTCACCCCCAGGGAGGGACACTGAAGCTTTCTTT
>-|15|-|TRBV5-8|TRBJ1-5
CASSLWGTEYQPQHF
TGTGCCAGCAGCTTGTGGGGGACTGAGTATCAGCCCCAGCATTTT
>-|13|-|TRBV2|TRBJ1-1
CASSATGNTEAFF
TGTGCCAGCAGCGCGACAGGGAACACTGAAGCTTTCTTT
>-|15|TRBD1|TRBV18|TRBJ1-1
CASSPGQGAGTEAFF
TGTGCCAGCTCACCCGGGCAGGGGGCAGGGACTGAAGCTTTCTTT
>-|13|-|TRBV13|TRBJ1-1
CASSLDRNTEAFF
TGTGCCAGCAGCTTAGATCGGAACACTGAAGCTTTCTTT
>-|14|-|TRBV9|TRBJ1-1
CASSVDQGRTEAFF
TGTGCCAGCAGCGTAGATCAGGGGCGGACTGAAGCTTTCTTT
>-|15|-|TRBV5-1|TRBJ2-1
CASSLGGPSYNEQFF
TGCGCCAGCAGCCTAGGAGGGCCTTCCTACAATGAGCAGTTCTTC
>-|15|-|TRBV6-5|TRBJ2-3
CASSYNYPHRDTQYF
TGTGCCAGCAGTTACAACTACCCTCATCGGGATACGCAGTATTTT
>-|16|-|TRBV4-2|TRBJ2-6
CASSQDRTSGANVLTF
TGTGCCAGCAGCCAAGATCGGACTTCTGGGGCCAACGTCCTGACTTTC
>-|15|TRBD2|TRBV28|TRBJ2-7
CASSSPSGRLYEQYF
TGTGCCAGCAGTTCCCCCAGCGGGAGATTGTACGAGCAGTACTTC
>-|15|-|TRBV7-2|TRBJ2-4
CASRLRGGARNIQYF
TGTGCCAGCAGGCTTAGGGGGGGGGCGCGAAACATTCAGTACTTC
>-|14|-|TRBV28|TRBJ2-5
CASSSRQDQETQYF
TGTGCCAGCAGTTCCAGACAGGACCAAGAGACCCAGTACTTC
>-|13|TRBD2|TRBV6-4|TRBJ2-5
CASSLGRGETQYF
TGTGCCAGCAGTCTGGGGAGGGGAGAGACCCAGTACTTC
>-|12|TRBD1|TRBV10-3|TRBJ1-1
CATKRGDSEAFF
TGTGCCACGAAAAGAGGGGACAGTGAAGCTTTCTTT
>-|13|TRBD2|TRBV7-3|TRBJ2-5
CASSLTGGLEQYF
TGTGCCAGCAGCTTAACGGGGGGACTAGAACAGTACTTC
>-|15|TRBD1|TRBV4-2|TRBJ2-5
CASSQALDRKETQYF
TGTGCCAGCAGCCAAGCTTTGGACAGGAAAGAGACCCAGTACTTC
>-|13|-|TRBV7-2|TRBJ1-5
CASSRGKNQPQHF
TGTGCCAGCAGCCGGGGGAAAAATCAGCCCCAGCATTTT
>few|16|TRBD2|TRBV18|TRBJ2-3
CASSPPGGSNTDTQYF
TGTGCCAGCTCACCACCGGGGGGGTCTAACACAGATACGCAGTATTTT
>-|13|-|TRBV6-5|TRBJ1-5
CASSYDRTQPQHF
TGTGCCAGCAGTTATGACAGGACTCAGCCCCAGCATTTT
>-|12|-|TRBV7-2|TRBJ2-1
CASSQQINEQFF
TGTGCCAGCAGCCAACAAATCAATGAGCAGTTCTTC